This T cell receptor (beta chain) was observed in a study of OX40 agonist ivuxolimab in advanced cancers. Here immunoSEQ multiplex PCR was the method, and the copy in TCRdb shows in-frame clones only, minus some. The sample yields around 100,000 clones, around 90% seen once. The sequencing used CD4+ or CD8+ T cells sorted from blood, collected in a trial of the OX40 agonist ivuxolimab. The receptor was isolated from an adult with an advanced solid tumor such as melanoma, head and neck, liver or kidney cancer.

The DNA for the CDR3 is TGTGCCAGCAGCGAGGACAGGGACACTGAAGCTTTCTTT. Translated, it gives CASSEDRDTEAFF. The chain uses TRBV5-4 and TRBJ1-1; 8 nucleotides match TRBD1. Per germline, CDR1 SGHNT and CDR2 YYREEE (reference sequence). The ends lost 4 bases at V and 3 bases at J; junction bases unmatched: 2. CDR3 length equals 13 residues.